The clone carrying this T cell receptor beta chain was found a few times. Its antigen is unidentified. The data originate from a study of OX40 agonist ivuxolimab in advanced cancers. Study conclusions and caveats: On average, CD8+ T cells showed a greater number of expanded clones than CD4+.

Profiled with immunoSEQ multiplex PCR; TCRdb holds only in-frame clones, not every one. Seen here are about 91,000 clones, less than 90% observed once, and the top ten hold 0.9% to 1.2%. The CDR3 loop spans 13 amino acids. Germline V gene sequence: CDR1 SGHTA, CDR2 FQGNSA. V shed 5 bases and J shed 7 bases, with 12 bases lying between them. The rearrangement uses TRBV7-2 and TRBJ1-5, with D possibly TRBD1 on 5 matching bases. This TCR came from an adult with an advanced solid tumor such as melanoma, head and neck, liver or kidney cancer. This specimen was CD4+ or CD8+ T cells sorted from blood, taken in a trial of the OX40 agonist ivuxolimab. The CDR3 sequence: CASSPGTSQPQHF. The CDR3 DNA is TGTGCCAGCAGCCCCGGGACGTCCCAGCCCCAGCATTTT.